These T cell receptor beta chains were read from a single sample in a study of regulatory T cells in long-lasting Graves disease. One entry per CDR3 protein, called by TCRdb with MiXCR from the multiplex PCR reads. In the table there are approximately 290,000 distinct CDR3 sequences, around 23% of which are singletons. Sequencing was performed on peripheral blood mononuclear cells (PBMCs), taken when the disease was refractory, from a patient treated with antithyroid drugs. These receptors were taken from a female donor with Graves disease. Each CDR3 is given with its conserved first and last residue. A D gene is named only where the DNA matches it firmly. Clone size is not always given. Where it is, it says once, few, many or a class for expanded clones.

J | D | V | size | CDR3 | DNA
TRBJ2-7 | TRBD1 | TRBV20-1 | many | CSARDYGQGATEQYF | TGCAGTGCTAGAGATTACGGACAGGGGGCTACCGAGCAGTACTTC
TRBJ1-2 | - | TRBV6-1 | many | CASSRQGGRYGYTF | TGTGCCAGCAGCCGGCAGGGAGGCCGCTATGGCTACACCTTC
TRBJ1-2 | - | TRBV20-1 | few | CSATPVGAGGGYTF | TGCAGTGCTACCCCAGTGGGGGCCGGGGGGGGCTACACCTTC
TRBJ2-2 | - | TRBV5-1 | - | CASSLTLTTGELLF | TGCGCCAGCAGCTTGACTTTAACCACCGGGGAGCTGCTTTTT
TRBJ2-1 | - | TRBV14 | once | CASSQDRQVGEQFF | TGTGCCAGCAGCCAAGATCGGCAAGTAGGGGAGCAGTTCTTC
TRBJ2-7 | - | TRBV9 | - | CASSLRQGDGQYF | TGTGCCAGCAGTTTACGCCAGGGAGACGGGCAGTACTTC
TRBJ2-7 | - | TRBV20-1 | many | CSARDTRATYEQYF | TGCAGTGCTAGAGATACTAGAGCGACGTACGAGCAGTACTTC
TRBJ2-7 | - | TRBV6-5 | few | CASSSVWYEQYF | TGTGCCAGCAGTTCGGTCTGGTACGAGCAGTACTTC
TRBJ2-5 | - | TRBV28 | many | CASSFDEVETQYF | TGTGCCAGCAGTTTCGACGAAGTAGAGACCCAGTACTTC
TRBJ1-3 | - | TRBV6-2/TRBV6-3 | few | CASSGRNTIYF | TGTGCCAGCAGCGGTCGAAACACCATATATTTT
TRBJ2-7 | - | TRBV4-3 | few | CASSPRVAEGYEQYF | TGCGCCAGCAGCCCCCGAGTAGCGGAGGGGTACGAGCAGTACTTC
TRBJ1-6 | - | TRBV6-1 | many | CASRSSGDWAPLHF | TGTGCCAGCAGATCCTCAGGGGACTGGGCACCCCTCCACTTT
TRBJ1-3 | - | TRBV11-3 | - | CASSLEFWTAAGNTIYF | TGTGCCAGCAGCTTAGAATTTTGGACCGCCGCTGGAAACACCATATATTTT
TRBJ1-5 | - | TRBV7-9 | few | CASSLAPGGEPQHF | TGTGCCAGCAGCTTAGCCCCTGGGGGGGAGCCCCAGCATTTT
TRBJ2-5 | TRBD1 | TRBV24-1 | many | CATSDPPGQGSQETQYF | TGTGCCACCAGTGATCCTCCTGGACAGGGCAGTCAAGAGACCCAGTACTTC
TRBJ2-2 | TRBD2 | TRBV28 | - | CASSLAGSTGELFF | TGTGCCAGCAGTCTAGCGGGAAGCACCGGGGAGCTGTTTTTT
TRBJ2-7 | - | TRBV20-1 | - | CSGRRTLSYEQYF | TGCAGTGGGCGGAGGACCCTGTCCTACGAGCAGTACTTC
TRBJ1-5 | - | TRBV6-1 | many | CASTGDYSNQPQHF | TGTGCCAGCACTGGGGACTATAGCAATCAGCCCCAGCATTTT
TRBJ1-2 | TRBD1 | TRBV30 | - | CAFDRGGGYTF | TGTGCCTTCGACAGGGGAGGCGGCTACACCTTC
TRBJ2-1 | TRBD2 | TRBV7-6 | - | CASSLYGLSGSWSEQFF | TGTGCCAGCAGCTTATATGGCCTTAGCGGGAGTTGGAGCGAGCAGTTCTTC
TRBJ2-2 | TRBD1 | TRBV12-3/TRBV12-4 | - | CASSPPGQANTGELFF | TGTGCCAGCAGTCCGCCGGGACAGGCTAACACCGGGGAGCTGTTTTTT
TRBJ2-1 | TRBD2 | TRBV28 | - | CASRPTGEGNEQFF | TGTGCCAGCAGACCCACGGGGGAGGGGAATGAGCAGTTCTTC
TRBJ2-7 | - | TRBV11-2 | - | CASSYSAGSYEQYF | TGTGCCAGCAGTTACTCGGCAGGGAGCTACGAGCAGTACTTC
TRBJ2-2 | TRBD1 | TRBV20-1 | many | CSASNPDRVGTGELFF | TGCAGTGCTAGTAACCCAGACAGGGTGGGCACCGGGGAGCTGTTTTTT
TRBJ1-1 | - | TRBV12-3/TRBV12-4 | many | CASSLGEGRTDTEAFF | TGTGCCAGCAGTTTGGGGGAGGGCAGGACAGACACTGAAGCTTTCTTT
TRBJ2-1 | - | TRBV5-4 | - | CASNKQGFGYNEQFF | TGTGCCAGCAACAAACAGGGCTTTGGGTACAATGAGCAGTTCTTC
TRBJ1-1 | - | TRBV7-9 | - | CASSLAGVEAFF | TGTGCCAGCAGCTTAGCCGGGGTAGAAGCTTTCTTT
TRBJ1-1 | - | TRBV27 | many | CASSPGRGLNTEAFF | TGTGCCAGCAGTCCGGGACGAGGCTTGAACACTGAAGCTTTCTTT
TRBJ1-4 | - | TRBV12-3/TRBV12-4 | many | CASSLGTENEKLFF | TGTGCCAGCAGTTTAGGGACAGAAAATGAAAAACTGTTTTTT
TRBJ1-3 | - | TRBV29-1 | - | CSVASGNTIYF | TGCAGCGTTGCCTCGGGAAACACCATATATTTT
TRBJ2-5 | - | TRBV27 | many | CASSRDIGETQYF | TGTGCCAGCAGCCGGGACATCGGGGAGACCCAGTACTTC
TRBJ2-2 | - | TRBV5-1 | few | CASSLVRTANTGELFF | TGCGCCAGCAGCTTGGTGCGGACCGCGAACACCGGGGAGCTGTTTTTT
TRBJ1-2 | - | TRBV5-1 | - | CASSSLVGAGQFKSVYGYTF | TGCGCCAGCAGCAGCTTGGTTGGGGCCGGACAGTTCAAATCCGTCTATGGCTACACCTTC
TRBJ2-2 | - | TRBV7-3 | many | CASSSLGGGELFF | TGTGCCAGCAGCTCCCTCGGGGGAGGGGAGCTGTTTTTT
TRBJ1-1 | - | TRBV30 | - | CAWSASSYTEAFF | TGTGCCTGGAGTGCCAGCTCCTACACTGAAGCTTTCTTT
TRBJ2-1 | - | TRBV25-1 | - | CASGLTSGDEQFF | TGTGCCAGCGGGTTGACTAGTGGCGATGAGCAGTTCTTC
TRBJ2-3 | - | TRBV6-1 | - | CASRKGGGTDTQYF | TGTGCCAGCAGAAAAGGAGGAGGCACAGATACGCAGTATTTT
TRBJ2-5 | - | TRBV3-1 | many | CASSPSGAWETQYF | TGTGCCAGCAGCCCGTCCGGGGCATGGGAGACCCAGTACTTC
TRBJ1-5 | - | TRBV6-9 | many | CASSSTSSGATGPNQPQHF | TGTGCCAGCAGTTCAACCTCGTCGGGGGCCACAGGCCCCAATCAGCCCCAGCATTTT
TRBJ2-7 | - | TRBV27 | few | CASSLRTEQYF | TGTGCCAGCAGCCTACGTACCGAGCAGTACTTC
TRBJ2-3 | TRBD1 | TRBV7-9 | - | CASSYPGQGSTDTQYF | TGTGCCAGCAGCTATCCGGGACAGGGGTCGACAGATACGCAGTATTTT
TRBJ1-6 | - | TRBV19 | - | CASSLAAEVVVNSPLHF | TGTGCCAGTAGTCTTGCAGCGGAGGTCGTCGTTAATTCACCCCTCCACTTT
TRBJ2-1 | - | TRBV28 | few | CASSLEEPLVDEQFF | TGTGCCAGCAGTTTAGAGGAACCCTTAGTCGATGAGCAGTTCTTC
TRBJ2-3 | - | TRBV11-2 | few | CASSLKREYADTQYF | TGTGCCAGCAGCTTAAAACGGGAGTACGCAGATACGCAGTATTTT
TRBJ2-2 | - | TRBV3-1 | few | CASSQRIGELFF | TGTGCCAGCAGCCAACGGATAGGGGAGCTGTTTTTT
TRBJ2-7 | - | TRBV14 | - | CASSQAFSGEQYF | TGTGCCAGCAGCCAAGCTTTTAGCGGCGAGCAGTACTTC
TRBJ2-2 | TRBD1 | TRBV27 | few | CASYETGEKTGELFF | TGTGCCAGCTACGAGACAGGGGAGAAGACCGGGGAGCTGTTTTTT
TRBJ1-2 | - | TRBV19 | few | CASRTGGDGYTF | TGTGCCAGTAGAACCGGGGGCGATGGCTACACCTTC
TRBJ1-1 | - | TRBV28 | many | CASSSQGLNTEAFF | TGTGCCAGCAGTTCGCAGGGCTTGAACACTGAAGCTTTCTTT
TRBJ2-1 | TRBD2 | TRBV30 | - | CAWMGTGGNQFF | TGTGCCTGGATGGGAACGGGAGGGAACCAGTTCTTC